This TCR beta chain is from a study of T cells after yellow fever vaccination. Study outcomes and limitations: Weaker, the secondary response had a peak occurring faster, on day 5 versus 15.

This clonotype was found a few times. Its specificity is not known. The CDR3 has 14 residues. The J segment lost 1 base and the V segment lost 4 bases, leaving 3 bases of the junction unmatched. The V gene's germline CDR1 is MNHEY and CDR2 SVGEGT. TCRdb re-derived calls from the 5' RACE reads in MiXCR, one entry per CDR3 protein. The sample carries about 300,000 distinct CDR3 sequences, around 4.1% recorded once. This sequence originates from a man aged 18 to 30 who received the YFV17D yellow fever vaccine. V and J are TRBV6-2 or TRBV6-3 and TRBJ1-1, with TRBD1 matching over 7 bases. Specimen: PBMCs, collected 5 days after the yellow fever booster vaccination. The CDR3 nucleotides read TGTGCCAGCAGTTGGCGGACAGGGAACACTGAAGCTTTCTTT. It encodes CASSWRTGNTEAFF.